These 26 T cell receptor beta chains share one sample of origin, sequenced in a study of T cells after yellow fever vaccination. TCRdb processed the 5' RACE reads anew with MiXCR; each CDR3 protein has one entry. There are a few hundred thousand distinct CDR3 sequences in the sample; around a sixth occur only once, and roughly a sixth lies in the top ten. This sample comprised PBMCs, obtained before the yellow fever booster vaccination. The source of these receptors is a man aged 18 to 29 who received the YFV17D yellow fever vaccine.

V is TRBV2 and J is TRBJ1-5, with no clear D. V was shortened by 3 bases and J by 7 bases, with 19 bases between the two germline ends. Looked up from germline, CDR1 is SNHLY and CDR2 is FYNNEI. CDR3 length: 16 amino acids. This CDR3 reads CASSDPTGNTGQPQHF. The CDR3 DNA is TGTGCCAGCAGTGATCCCACCGGGAACACGGGGCAGCCCCAGCATTTT. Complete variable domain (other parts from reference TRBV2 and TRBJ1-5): EPEVTQTPSHQVTQMGQEVILRCVPISNHLYFYWYRQILGQKVEFLVSFYNNEISEKSEIFDDQFSVERPDGSNFTLKIRSTKLEDSAMYFCASSDPTGNTGQPQHFGDGTRLSIL.

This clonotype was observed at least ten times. The CDR3 loop is CASSLIREGEAFF. CDR3 coding DNA: TGTGCCAGCAGTTTAATCCGGGAGGGGGAAGCTTTCTTT. The genes are TRBV12-3 or TRBV12-4 and TRBJ1-1; possible D gene TRBD1, 5 bases. The CDR3 consists of 13 residues. Trimming removed 2 bases from V and 8 bases from J, with 12 bases in between.

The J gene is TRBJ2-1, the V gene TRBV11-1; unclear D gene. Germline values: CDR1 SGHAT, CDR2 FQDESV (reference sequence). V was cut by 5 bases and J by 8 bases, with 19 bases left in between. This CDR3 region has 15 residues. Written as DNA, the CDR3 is TGTGCCAGCAGCCATGGTGCCCTAGGTGGGGATGAGCAGTTCTTC. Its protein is CASSHGALGGDEQFF. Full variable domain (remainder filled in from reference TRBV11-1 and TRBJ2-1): EAEVAQSPRYKITEKSQAVAFWCDPISGHATLYWYRQILGQGPELLVQFQDESVVDDSQLPKDRFSAERLKGVDSTLKIQPAELGDSAMYLCASSHGALGGDEQFFGPGTRLTVL.

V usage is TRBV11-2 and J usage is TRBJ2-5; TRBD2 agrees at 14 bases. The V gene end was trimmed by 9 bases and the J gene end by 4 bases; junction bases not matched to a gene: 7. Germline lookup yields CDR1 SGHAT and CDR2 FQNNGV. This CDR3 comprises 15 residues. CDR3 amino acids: CASRLAGGQGETQYF. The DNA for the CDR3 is TGTGCCAGTAGACTAGCGGGGGGGCAGGGAGAGACCCAGTACTTC.

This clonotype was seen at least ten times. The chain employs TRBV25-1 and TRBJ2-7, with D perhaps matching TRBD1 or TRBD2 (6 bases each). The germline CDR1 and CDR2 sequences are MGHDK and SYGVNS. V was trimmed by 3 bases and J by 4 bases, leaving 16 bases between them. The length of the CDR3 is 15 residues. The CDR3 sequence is CASSEHGGPRYEQYF. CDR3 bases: TGTGCCAGCAGTGAGCACGGGGGCCCAAGGTACGAGCAGTACTTC.

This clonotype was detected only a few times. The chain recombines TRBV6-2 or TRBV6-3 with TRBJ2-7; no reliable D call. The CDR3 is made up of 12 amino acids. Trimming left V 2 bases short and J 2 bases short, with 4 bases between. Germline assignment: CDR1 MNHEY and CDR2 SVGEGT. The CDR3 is CASSYRTYEQYV. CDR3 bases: TGTGCCAGCAGTTACAGAACCTACGAGCAGTACGTC.

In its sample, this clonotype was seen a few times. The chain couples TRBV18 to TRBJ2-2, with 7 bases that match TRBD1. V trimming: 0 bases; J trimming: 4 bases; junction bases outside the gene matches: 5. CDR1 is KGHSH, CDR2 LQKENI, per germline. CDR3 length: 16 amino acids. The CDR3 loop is CASSPPSRGSTGELFF. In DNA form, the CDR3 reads TGTGCCAGCTCACCACCATCCAGGGGGAGCACCGGGGAGCTGTTTTTT.

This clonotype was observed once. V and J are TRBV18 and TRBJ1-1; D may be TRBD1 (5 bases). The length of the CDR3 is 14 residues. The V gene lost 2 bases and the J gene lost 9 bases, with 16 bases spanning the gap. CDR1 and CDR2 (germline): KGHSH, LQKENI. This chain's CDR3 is CASSPYRDPGQAFF. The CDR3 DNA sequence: TGTGCCAGCTCACCATACCGGGACCCCGGGCAAGCTTTCTTT.

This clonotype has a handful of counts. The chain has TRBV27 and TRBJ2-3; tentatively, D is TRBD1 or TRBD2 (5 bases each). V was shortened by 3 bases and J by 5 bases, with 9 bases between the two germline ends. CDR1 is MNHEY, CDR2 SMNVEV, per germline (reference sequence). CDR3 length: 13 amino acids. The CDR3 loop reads CASSLGEGDTQYF. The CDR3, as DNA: TGTGCCAGCAGTTTGGGGGAAGGAGATACGCAGTATTTT.

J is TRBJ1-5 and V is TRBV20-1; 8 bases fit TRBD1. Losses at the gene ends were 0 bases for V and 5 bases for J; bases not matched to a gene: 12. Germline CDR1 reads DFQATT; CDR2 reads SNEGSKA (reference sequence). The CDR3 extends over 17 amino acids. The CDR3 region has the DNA TGCAGTGCTAGAGATCGGGCCGGACAGGGAGAGCATCAGCCCCAGCATTTT. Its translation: CSARDRAGQGEHQPQHF.

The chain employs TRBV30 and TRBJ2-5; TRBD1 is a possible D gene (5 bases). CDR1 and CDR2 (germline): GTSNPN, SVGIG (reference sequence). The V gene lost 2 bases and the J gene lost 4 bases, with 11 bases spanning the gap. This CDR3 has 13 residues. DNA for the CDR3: TGTGCCTGGAGTAGGGGATCGGGAGAGACCCAGTACTTC. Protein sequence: CAWSRGSGETQYF. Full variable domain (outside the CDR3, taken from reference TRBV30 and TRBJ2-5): SQTIHQWPATLVQPVGSPLSLECTVEGTSNPNLYWYRQAAGRGLQLLFYSVGIGQISSEVPQNLSASRPQDRQFILSSKKLLLSDSGFYLCAWSRGSGETQYFGPGTRLLVL.

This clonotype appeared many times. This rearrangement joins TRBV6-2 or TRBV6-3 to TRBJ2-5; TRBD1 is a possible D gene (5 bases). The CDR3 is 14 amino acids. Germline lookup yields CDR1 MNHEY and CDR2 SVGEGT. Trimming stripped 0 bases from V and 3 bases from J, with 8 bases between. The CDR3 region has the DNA TGTGCCAGCAGTTACTCGACAGAAAAAGAGACCCAGTACTTC. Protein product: CASSYSTEKETQYF.

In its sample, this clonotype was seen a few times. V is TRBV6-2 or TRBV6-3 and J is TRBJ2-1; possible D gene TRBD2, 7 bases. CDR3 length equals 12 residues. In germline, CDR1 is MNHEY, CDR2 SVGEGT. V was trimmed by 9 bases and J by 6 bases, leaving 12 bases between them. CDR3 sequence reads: CASGGASNEQFF. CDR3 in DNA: TGTGCCAGTGGGGGGGCCTCCAATGAGCAGTTCTTC.

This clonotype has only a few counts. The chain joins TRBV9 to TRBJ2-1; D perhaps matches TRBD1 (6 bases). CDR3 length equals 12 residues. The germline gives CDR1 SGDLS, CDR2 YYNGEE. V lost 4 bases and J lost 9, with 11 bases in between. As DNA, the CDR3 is TGTGCCAGCAGCCCACAGGGCACTGAGCAGTTCTTC. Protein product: CASSPQGTEQFF.

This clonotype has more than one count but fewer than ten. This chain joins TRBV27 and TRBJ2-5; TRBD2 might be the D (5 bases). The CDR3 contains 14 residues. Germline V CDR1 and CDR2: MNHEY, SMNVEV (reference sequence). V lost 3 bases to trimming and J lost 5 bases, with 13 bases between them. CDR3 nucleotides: TGTGCCAGCAGTTTCACTAGAGCGCGGGAGACCCAGTACTTC. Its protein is CASSFTRARETQYF.

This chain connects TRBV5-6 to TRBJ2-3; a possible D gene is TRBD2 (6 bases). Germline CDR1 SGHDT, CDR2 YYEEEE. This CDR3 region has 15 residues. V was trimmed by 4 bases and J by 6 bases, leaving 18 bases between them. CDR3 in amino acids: CASSRTGLTGDTQYF. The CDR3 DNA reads TGTGCCAGCAGCCGTACGGGACTCACCGGGGATACGCAGTATTTT.

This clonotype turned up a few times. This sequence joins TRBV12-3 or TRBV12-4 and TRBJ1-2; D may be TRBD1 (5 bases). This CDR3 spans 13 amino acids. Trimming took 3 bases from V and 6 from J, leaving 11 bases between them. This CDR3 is CASSFLGTNGYTF. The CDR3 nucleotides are TGTGCCAGCAGTTTTCTGGGGACTAATGGCTACACCTTC.

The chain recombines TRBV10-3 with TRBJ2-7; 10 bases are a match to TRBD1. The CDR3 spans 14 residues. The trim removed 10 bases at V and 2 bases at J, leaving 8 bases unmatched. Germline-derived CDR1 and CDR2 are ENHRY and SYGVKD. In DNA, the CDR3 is TGTGCCACTCGGACGGGACAGGGGACCTACGAGCAGTACGTC. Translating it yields CATRTGQGTYEQYV.

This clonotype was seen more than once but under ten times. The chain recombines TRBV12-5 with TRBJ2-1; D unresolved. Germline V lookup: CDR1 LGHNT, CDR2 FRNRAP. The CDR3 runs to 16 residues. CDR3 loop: CAVANPSLEDYNEQFF. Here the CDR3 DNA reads TGTGCGGTGGCAAACCCATCACTCGAGGACTACAATGAGCAGTTCTTC.

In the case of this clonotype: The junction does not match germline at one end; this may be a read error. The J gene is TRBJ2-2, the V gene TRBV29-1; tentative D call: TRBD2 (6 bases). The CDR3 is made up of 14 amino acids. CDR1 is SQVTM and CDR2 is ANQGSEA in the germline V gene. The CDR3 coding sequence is TGCAGCGTGGCCCCGGGACTGTCCACCAGGGAGCTGTTTTTT. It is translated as CSVAPGLSTRELFF.

DNA for the CDR3: TGCAGTGCCCCCGACAACTCTGGGGCCAACGTCCTGACTTTC. Its translation: CSAPDNSGANVLTF. The rearrangement uses TRBV20-1 and TRBJ2-6; no clear D. Per the germline V gene, CDR1 is DFQATT and CDR2 is SNEGSKA (reference sequence). The CDR3 length is 14 residues. Trimming stripped 6 bases from V and 0 bases from J, with 9 bases between.

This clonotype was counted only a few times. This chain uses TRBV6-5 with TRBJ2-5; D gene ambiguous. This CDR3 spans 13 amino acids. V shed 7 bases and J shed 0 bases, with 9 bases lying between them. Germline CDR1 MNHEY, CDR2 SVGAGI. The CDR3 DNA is TGTGCCAGCACCCCCTCGGACCAAGAGACCCAGTACTTC. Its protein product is CASTPSDQETQYF.

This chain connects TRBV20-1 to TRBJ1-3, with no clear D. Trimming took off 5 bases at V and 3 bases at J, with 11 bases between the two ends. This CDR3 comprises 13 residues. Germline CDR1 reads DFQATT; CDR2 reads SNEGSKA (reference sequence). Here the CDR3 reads CSASQDLGNTIYF. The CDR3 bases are TGCAGTGCTTCTCAGGACCTTGGAAACACCATATATTTT.

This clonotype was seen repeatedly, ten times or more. This chain's CDR3 is CASSRQGGQPQHF. CDR3 nucleotide sequence: TGTGCCAGCAGTAGACAGGGGGGTCAGCCCCAGCATTTT. The V call is TRBV6-5, the J call TRBJ1-5; 9 bases line up with TRBD1. V gave up 5 bases and J gave up 6 bases; unmatched junction bases: 2. Germline CDR1 is MNHEY and CDR2 is SVGAGI. This CDR3 has 13 amino acids.

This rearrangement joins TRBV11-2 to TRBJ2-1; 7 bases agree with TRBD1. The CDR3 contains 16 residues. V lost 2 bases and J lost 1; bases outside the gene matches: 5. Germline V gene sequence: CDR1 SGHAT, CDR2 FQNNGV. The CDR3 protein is CASSLRRTGSYNEQFF. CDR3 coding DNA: TGTGCCAGCAGCTTAAGGAGGACAGGTTCCTACAATGAGCAGTTCTTC. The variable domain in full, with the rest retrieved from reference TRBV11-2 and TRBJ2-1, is EAGVAQSPRYKIIEKRQSVAFWCNPISGHATLYWYQQILGQGPKLLIQFQNNGVVDDSQLPKDRFSAERLKGVDSTLKIQPAKLEDSAVYLCASSLRRTGSYNEQFFGPGTRLTVL.

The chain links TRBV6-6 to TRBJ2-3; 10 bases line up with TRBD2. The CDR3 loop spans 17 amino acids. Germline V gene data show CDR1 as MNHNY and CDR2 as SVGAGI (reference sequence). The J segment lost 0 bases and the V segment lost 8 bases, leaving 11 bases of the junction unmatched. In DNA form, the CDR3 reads TGTGCCAGCCTAGCGGGGGCCGATTCTACTAGCACAGATACGCAGTATTTT. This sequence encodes CASLAGADSTSTDTQYF.